Listed here is a single T cell receptor beta chain. The data were obtained in a study of shared clonotypes between healthy human individuals. V was trimmed by 1 base and J by 0 bases, leaving 11 bases between them. The CDR3 covers 16 residues. Per the germline V gene, CDR1 is KGHSH and CDR2 is LQKENI. Profiled with immunoSEQ multiplex PCR; TCRdb holds only in-frame clones, not every one. Here the sample spans about 1 million clones, around 74% being singletons. The source of this sequence is a man aged 18 to 35 in good health. The chain carries TRBV18 and TRBJ2-3; D unresolved. The sample consisted of memory CD4+ T cells sorted from blood. Noted subset: CD45RA-negative fraction. CDR3 sequence reads: CASSPRLAVSTDTQYF. CDR3 DNA sequence: TGTGCCAGCTCACCACGGTTAGCAGTCAGCACAGATACGCAGTATTTT.